A single sample is the source of the 6 T cell receptor beta chains below, sequenced in a study of CD8 T cells in ankylosing spondylitis. TCRdb processed the 5' RACE reads anew with MiXCR; each CDR3 protein has one entry. The sample yields around 25,000 distinct CDR3 sequences, over 10% seen once. Sequencing was performed on blood. These receptor sequences come from a male donor with ankylosing spondylitis or in good health (not recorded which).

There are many counts of this clonotype. CDR3 DNA: TGTGCCAGCAGTTTAGTCGCAGGCGGAGTCCATGAGCAGTTCTTC. Amino acid sequence: CASSLVAGGVHEQFF. The chain combines TRBV12-3 or TRBV12-4 with TRBJ2-1; D unresolved. The CDR3 totals 15 residues. The V gene lost 1 base and the J gene lost 8 bases, with 15 bases spanning the gap.

There are many counts of this clonotype. The chain has TRBV28 and TRBJ2-7, with 10 bases fitting TRBD1. CDR1 and CDR2 (germline): MDHEN, SYDVKM. The junction had 12 bases not matched to a gene; V was cut back by 6 bases and J by 1 base. The CDR3 runs to 17 residues. CDR3 protein: CASSPPLGTGASYEQYV. In nucleotides, the CDR3 is TGTGCCAGCAGCCCCCCGTTGGGGACAGGGGCATCCTACGAGCAGTACGTC.

There are a few counts of this clonotype. The chain combines TRBV20-1 with TRBJ2-3, with 7 bases that match TRBD1. The CDR3 loop spans 14 amino acids. The junction had 5 bases not matched to a gene; V was cut back by 2 bases and J by 3 bases. The germline gives CDR1 DFQATT, CDR2 SNEGSKA (reference sequence). CDR3 amino acids: CSARKGAGTDTQYF. In DNA, the CDR3 is TGCAGTGCTAGAAAGGGGGCCGGAACAGATACGCAGTATTTT.

V gene TRBV7-3 combines with J gene TRBJ2-7; no clear D. CDR1 and CDR2 (germline): SGHTA, FQGTGA. The ends were cut back, 1 base at V and 2 bases at J, with 12 bases in the middle. The CDR3 is 15 amino acids. The CDR3 spells CASSLMARSPYEQYF. The CDR3 nucleotides read TGTGCCAGCAGCTTAATGGCGAGAAGTCCCTACGAGCAGTACTTC.

This rearrangement joins TRBV12-3 or TRBV12-4 to TRBJ2-1; TRBD2 matches 10 bases. There are 14 residues in the CDR3. J lost 9 bases, V lost 3 bases, and 5 bases had no gene match. The CDR3 DNA follows: TGTGCCAGCAGTTTCCTAGCGGGAGACCCTGAGCAGTTCTTC. Residues: CASSFLAGDPEQFF.

This clonotype is medium-sized (0.01 to 0.1%) by share. The chain uses TRBV5-1 and TRBJ1-2; 8 positions agree with TRBD1. CDR1 is SGHRS, CDR2 YFSETQ, per germline. The ends lost 4 bases at V and 2 bases at J; junction bases unmatched: 4. CDR3 size: 14 residues. In DNA form, the CDR3 reads TGCGCCAGCAGCCCCCGGGACAGGAACTATGGCTACACCTTC. It translates to CASSPRDRNYGYTF.